This T cell receptor beta chain came from a study of blood T cell repertoires in COVID-19. The wider study: Samples taken during acute and convalescent COVID-19 were collected in the United States, Italy and Spain.

Authors' analysis steps: The authors estimated nucleated cell counts from reference gene primer amplification. Clones were sequenced by immunoSEQ multiplex PCR, and TCRdb holds only the in-frame ones, with some missing. Clone size and the V and J calls come from that table; the DNA yielded D and trimming. The sample yields 400,000 to 500,000 clones, over 75% seen once. Clinical history as reported by participants underpinned cohort assignment. V lost 7 bases and J 1 base, leaving 9 bases between the germline ends. Germline V gene lookup returns CDR1 WNHNN and CDR2 SYGVQD (reference sequence). The CDR3 length is 13 residues.

The TCR was taken from a woman under 30 who had been exposed to COVID-19. The V call is TRBV10-1, the J call TRBJ2-3; possible D gene TRBD2, 5 bases. Sequenced input: PBMCs or T cells enriched from blood (not recorded which). CDR3: CASTNSGTDTQYF. The CDR3 DNA is TGCGCCAGCACGAATAGCGGCACAGATACGCAGTATTTT.